The present T cell receptor beta chain was sequenced within a study of vaccination effects on CD4 cells after COVID-19. For the study at large: As their vaccination, participants received two doses of either BNT162b2 or mRNA-1273.

Antigen-specific CD4+ T cells were expanded (with viral peptide pools) by the ViraFEST assay ahead of sequencing. Scientists isolated CD4+ T cells after a roughly nine-day culture period ended. Convalescent patients had PCR-confirmed SARS-CoV-2 infection between March and December 2020. Assay: immunoSEQ multiplex PCR; the TCRdb copy retains only in-frame clones and omits some. The sample consists of around 49,000 clones, around 72% of them appearing once. Study-wide results and caveats: Spike-reactive clones present post-vaccine in convalescents were predominantly new vaccine-induced clones.

Turning to this clone: Antigen specificity is unknown.

Germline lookup yields CDR1 LGHDT and CDR2 YNNKEL (reference sequence). The trim removed 0 bases at V and 4 bases at J, leaving 7 bases unmatched. The CDR3 loop spans 16 amino acids. The chain joins TRBV3-1 (or the pseudogene TRBV3-2) to TRBJ1-2, with 8 bases lining up with TRBD1. This receptor was identified in a human donor who had a prior SARS-CoV-2 infection. The source material was CD4+ T cells from PBMCs cultured with a peptide pool, sampled before COVID-19 vaccination. The CDR3 nucleotides read TGTGCCAGCAGCCAAGAGGGAGGACAGGGAATCTATGGCTACACCTTC. It specifies CASSQEGGQGIYGYTF.